Given below is one T cell receptor beta chain in context. The same CDR3 also results from other DNA sequences found in this sample. The sample comes from a study of technical replicates of blood from several donors. The germline V gene has CDR1 MNHEY and CDR2 SMNVEV (reference sequence). The CDR3 totals 17 residues. The trim removed 3 bases at V and 4 bases at J, leaving 7 bases unmatched. Using immunoSEQ multiplex PCR, the repertoire was profiled, and TCRdb retains in-frame clones only, with some absent. This sample has over 85,000 clones, with around 96% found just once. This chain connects TRBV27 to TRBJ2-1, with TRBD2 matching over 12 bases. The receptor was isolated from a human donor in good health. What was sequenced was T cells isolated from PBMCs. The CDR3 coding sequence is TGTGCCAGCAGTTTTGGACTAGCGGGATTGTCATACAATGAGCAGTTCTTC. This codes for CASSFGLAGLSYNEQFF.